The rows below give T cell receptor beta chains drawn from one sample of a study of OX40 agonist ivuxolimab in advanced cancers. The table came from immunoSEQ multiplex PCR; TCRdb's copy has only in-frame clones and leaves some out. This sample has about 15,000 clones, with about 81% found just once. Sequencing used CD4+ or CD8+ T cells sorted from blood, obtained in a trial of the OX40 agonist ivuxolimab. These receptors were obtained from an adult with an advanced solid tumor such as melanoma, head and neck, liver or kidney cancer. The CDR3 runs from the conserved cysteine through the conserved F or W. A D gene is named only where the DNA matches it firmly. Expanded clones are given a class, and other clones once, few, many or no size at all.

CDR3 protein,CDR3 DNA,V gene,clone size,J gene,D gene
CASTTSGTGEETQYF,TGTGCCAGCACCACCAGTGGGACAGGGGAAGAGACCCAGTACTTC,TRBV25-1,-,TRBJ2-5,TRBD1
CASRVTGINSGNTIYF,TGTGCCAGCAGAGTGACAGGTATCAACTCTGGAAACACCATATATTTT,TRBV6-6,-,TRBJ1-3,-
CASSLGGTRDTQYF,TGCGCCAGCAGCTTGGGTGGGACGAGAGATACGCAGTATTTT,TRBV5-1,few,TRBJ2-3,-
CAWSSTPTGAMNTEAFF,TGTGCCTGGAGTTCTACCCCGACAGGGGCAATGAACACTGAAGCTTTCTTT,TRBV30,-,TRBJ1-1,TRBD1
CASSLFLKETQYF,TGTGCCAGCAGCCTCTTCCTCAAAGAGACCCAGTACTTC,TRBV6-6,-,TRBJ2-5,-
CSLGLAGTETQYF,TGCAGCTTGGGACTAGCGGGTACCGAGACCCAGTACTTC,TRBV29-1,-,TRBJ2-5,TRBD2
CASSVGGSGSSYNEQFF,TGTGCCAGCAGCGTAGGGGGTAGCGGGAGCTCCTACAATGAGCAGTTCTTC,TRBV9,-,TRBJ2-1,TRBD2
CSVGGRSDTQYF,TGCAGCGTGGGAGGACGGTCAGATACGCAGTATTTT,TRBV29-1,once,TRBJ2-3,-
CASSPGDRAGEQYF,TGTGCCAGCAGCCCTGGGGACAGGGCAGGCGAGCAGTACTTC,TRBV7-8,-,TRBJ2-7,TRBD1
CASGLSDRRNEKLFF,TGTGCTAGTGGTTTAAGCGACAGGAGGAATGAAAAACTGTTTTTT,TRBV12-5,-,TRBJ1-4,-
CASSLWGSANYGYTF,TGCGCCAGCAGCCTGTGGGGCTCCGCTAACTATGGCTACACCTTC,TRBV4-1,-,TRBJ1-2,-
CASSPEGADEKLFF,TGTGCCAGCAGCCCCGAGGGGGCTGATGAAAAACTGTTTTTT,TRBV7-8,-,TRBJ1-4,TRBD1
CASRAAHQETQYF,TGTGCTTCCCGGGCCGCCCACCAAGAGACCCAGTACTTC,TRBV6-6,-,TRBJ2-5,-
CATSSSGERGEQFF,TGTGCCACCAGCAGTTCGGGGGAGAGGGGTGAGCAGTTCTTC,TRBV15,-,TRBJ2-1,-
CASSLGSTGNTIYF,TGCGCCAGCAGCTTGGGGAGTACTGGAAACACCATATATTTT,TRBV5-1,-,TRBJ1-3,-
CASSQGGVGQYF,TGTGCCAGCAGCCAAGGTGGGGTGGGGCAGTACTTC,TRBV14,once,TRBJ2-7,-
CASSGGAGTGELFF,TGTGCCAGCTCCGGGGGGGCCGGGACCGGGGAGCTGTTTTTT,TRBV9,-,TRBJ2-2,TRBD2
CASSLIPGENIQYF,TGTGCCAGCAGCTTAATTCCAGGGGAGAACATTCAGTACTTC,TRBV7-9,-,TRBJ2-4,-
CASSKGHLSTDTQYF,TGTGCCAGCAGCAAAGGACACCTCAGCACAGATACGCAGTATTTT,TRBV21-1,-,TRBJ2-3,-
CAWSSGGNGELFF,TGTGCCTGGAGCTCAGGTGGAAACGGGGAGCTGTTTTTT,TRBV30,few,TRBJ2-2,-
CASSLAVQETQYF,TGTGCCAGCAGCTTAGCGGTTCAAGAGACCCAGTACTTC,TRBV7-6,-,TRBJ2-5,-
CASSMAGGWTGELFF,TGTGCCAGTAGTATGGCGGGAGGGTGGACCGGGGAGCTGTTTTTT,TRBV19,medium-sized,TRBJ2-2,TRBD2
CASSTTTGKLSYEQYF,TGTGCCAGCAGCACTACGACAGGGAAACTCTCCTACGAGCAGTACTTC,TRBV7-9,-,TRBJ2-7,TRBD1
CASRVEPPDTQYF,TGCGCCAGCAGGGTGGAGCCGCCAGATACGCAGTATTTT,TRBV5-1,-,TRBJ2-3,-
CASSQAVGEGYEQYF,TGCGCCAGCAGCCAAGCGGTAGGTGAAGGCTACGAGCAGTACTTC,TRBV4-3,few,TRBJ2-7,-
CASSPASQGATKNIQYF,TGTGCCAGCAGCCCAGCGTCACAGGGGGCGACCAAAAACATTCAGTACTTC,TRBV11-2,-,TRBJ2-4,TRBD1
CASTRRNQPQHF,TGTGCCAGCACCCGACGGAATCAGCCCCAGCATTTT,TRBV28,-,TRBJ1-5,-
CASSQSFGTDENIQYF,TGCGCCAGCAGCCAATCGTTCGGGACAGATGAAAACATTCAGTACTTC,TRBV4-3,-,TRBJ2-4,TRBD1
CASSDWGRADTQYF,TGTGCCAGCAGTGATTGGGGAAGGGCAGATACGCAGTATTTT,TRBV25-1,-,TRBJ2-3,-
CASSIDPLSYEQYF,TGTGCCAGTAGTATAGATCCCCTCTCCTACGAGCAGTACTTC,TRBV19,-,TRBJ2-7,-
CAIRAGQATDTQYF,TGTGCCATCAGGGCGGGACAGGCCACAGATACGCAGTATTTT,TRBV10-3,medium-sized,TRBJ2-3,TRBD1